This T cell receptor beta chain is drawn from a study of T cells after yellow fever vaccination. The length of the CDR3 is 15 residues. V was cut by 1 base and J by 6 bases, with 13 bases left in between. Germline lookup yields CDR1 LGHNA and CDR2 YSLEER. TCRdb re-called the 5' RACE reads with MiXCR, one entry per CDR3 protein. The sample includes about 360,000 distinct CDR3 sequences, over 5% of them seen just once. At least ten counts were recorded for this clonotype. As yet, its antigen is unknown. Findings of the study overall: Once the booster was given, most primary-vaccination clones reappeared, at about 95% for CD4 and around 90% for CD8.

The source was PBMCs, collected 5 days after the yellow fever booster vaccination. This chain uses TRBV4-3 with TRBJ2-1, with D perhaps matching TRBD2 (6 bases). The receptor was derived from a young man who received the YFV17D yellow fever vaccine. DNA for the CDR3: TGCGCCAGCAGCCAAGGTACGGGAGTTGTCAATGAGCAGTTCTTC. This sequence encodes CASSQGTGVVNEQFF.